A selection of T cell receptor beta chains follows, all from one sample in a study of blood T cell repertoires in COVID-19. Generated by immunoSEQ multiplex PCR, the TCRdb table keeps only in-frame clones and is missing some. In the table there are under 200,000 clones, around 90% of which are singletons. Sequenced sample: peripheral blood. These receptors came from a young man with COVID-19, enrolled during active disease. The CDR3 runs from the conserved cysteine through the conserved F or W. The D gene is left open where the match is weak. Not all rows give a size; the values are once, few, many and, for expanded clones, a class.

J	V	D	size	CDR3	DNA
TRBJ1-6	TRBV30	TRBD1	few	CACLRGQDSPLHF	TGTGCCTGCCTCAGGGGGCAGGATTCACCCCTCCACTTT
TRBJ1-6	TRBV28	TRBD1	NA	CASQTGSHSPLHF	TGTGCCAGCCAGACAGGGTCCCACTCACCCCTCCACTTT
TRBJ1-2	TRBV15	NA	once	CATSRDRGINYGYTF	TGTGCCACCAGCAGAGATCGAGGGATAAACTATGGCTACACCTTC
TRBJ2-7	TRBV27	TRBD1	NA	CASSFGAGGLQYF	TGTGCCAGCAGTTTTGGGGCAGGGGGCTTGCAGTACTTC
TRBJ1-1	TRBV11-2	NA	NA	CASSPYASQFTEAFF	TGTGCCAGCAGCCCCTATGCGTCACAGTTCACTGAAGCTTTCTTT
TRBJ2-7	TRBV15	NA	NA	CATSRTRAYEQYF	TGTGCCACCAGCAGGACACGTGCTTACGAGCAGTACTTC
TRBJ2-6	TRBV7-8	NA	NA	CASSLGRFAASGANVLTF	TGTGCCAGCAGCCTAGGTCGGTTTGCGGCCTCTGGGGCCAACGTCCTGACTTTC
TRBJ2-1	TRBV4-1	TRBD2	NA	CASSGLAGANEQFF	TGCGCCAGCAGCGGACTAGCGGGAGCCAATGAGCAGTTCTTC
TRBJ2-5	TRBV11-2	NA	NA	CASSYAGMRQETQYF	TGTGCCAGCAGCTACGCGGGCATGAGGCAAGAGACCCAGTACTTC
TRBJ2-1	TRBV21-1	NA	NA	CASIRDRGLGLASYNEQFF	TGTGCCAGCATCCGGGACAGGGGATTAGGTTTAGCCTCCTACAATGAGCAGTTCTTC
TRBJ2-7	TRBV27	TRBD2	NA	CASSSRTSGTYEQYF	TGTGCCAGCAGTTCCAGGACTAGCGGAACCTACGAGCAGTACTTC
TRBJ1-5	TRBV28	TRBD1	NA	CASGRGQFNQPQHF	TGTGCCAGCGGTAGGGGACAGTTCAATCAGCCCCAGCATTTT
TRBJ1-2	TRBV27	NA	once	CASSWDYRGYGYTF	TGTGCCAGCAGTTGGGACTATCGGGGGTACGGCTACACCTTC
TRBJ2-2	TRBV18	NA	NA	CASSPRAAGELFF	TGTGCCAGCTCACCCAGGGCAGCCGGGGAGCTGTTTTTT
TRBJ2-7	TRBV20-1	NA	NA	CSASPRYEQYF	TGCAGTGCTAGTCCCCGGTACGAGCAGTACTTC
TRBJ1-1	TRBV9	TRBD1	once	CASSAPGNRGDTEAFF	TGTGCCAGCAGCGCTCCCGGCAACAGGGGGGACACTGAAGCTTTCTTT
TRBJ1-5	TRBV19	NA	NA	CASSGPGGSQPQHF	TGTGCCAGTAGTGGTCCGGGGGGCAGTCAGCCCCAGCATTTT
TRBJ2-2	TRBV27	TRBD2	NA	CASSSGLAGPSGELFF	TGTGCCAGCAGTTCGGGACTAGCGGGCCCATCCGGGGAGCTGTTTTTT
TRBJ2-7	TRBV7-6	NA	NA	CASSLAFADAYEQYF	TGTGCCAGCAGCTTAGCTTTCGCGGATGCCTACGAGCAGTACTTC
TRBJ1-5	TRBV13	NA	NA	CASSLLPERHSNQPQHF	TGTGCCAGCAGCTTATTACCAGAACGACATAGCAATCAGCCCCAGCATTTT
TRBJ2-2	TRBV28	TRBD1	NA	CASRIDRGTGELFF	TGTGCCAGCAGAATCGACAGGGGGACCGGGGAGCTGTTTTTT
TRBJ2-1	TRBV24-1	NA	NA	CATSDYQREQFF	TGTGCCACCAGTGATTATCAGCGTGAGCAGTTCTTC
TRBJ2-7	TRBV7-3	NA	few	CASSDKSTGLYEQYF	TGTGCCAGCAGCGATAAATCTACAGGGCTCTACGAGCAGTACTTC
TRBJ1-4	TRBV7-9	NA	NA	CASSLLGGTNEKLFF	TGTGCCAGCAGCTTATTGGGAGGAACTAATGAAAAACTGTTTTTT
TRBJ2-1	TRBV28	TRBD2	NA	CASSLPREVINEQFF	TGTGCCAGCAGTTTACCTCGGGAGGTGATCAATGAGCAGTTCTTC
TRBJ2-7	TRBV6-5	NA	NA	CASIRGWPYEQYF	TGTGCCAGCATCCGAGGATGGCCCTACGAGCAGTACTTC
TRBJ2-7	TRBV11-2	NA	NA	CASSFPQGSTYEQYF	TGTGCCAGCAGCTTCCCCCAGGGCAGCACCTACGAGCAGTACTTC
TRBJ1-3	TRBV9	NA	NA	CASSVAGTGNTIYF	TGTGCCAGCAGCGTAGCAGGGACTGGAAACACCATATATTTT
TRBJ2-5	TRBV29-1	TRBD1	NA	CSVARDSQETQYF	TGCAGCGTTGCCCGGGACAGTCAAGAGACCCAGTACTTC
TRBJ1-1	TRBV7-9	TRBD1	NA	CASSLADRGNTEAFF	TGTGCCAGCAGCTTAGCGGACAGGGGGAACACTGAAGCTTTCTTT
TRBJ2-1	TRBV11-2	TRBD2	NA	CASSGGRYNEQFF	TGTGCCAGCAGTGGCGGGAGATACAATGAGCAGTTCTTC
TRBJ2-7	TRBV24-1	NA	NA	CATIGAYEQYF	TGTGCCACCATTGGAGCCTACGAGCAGTACTTC
TRBJ1-2	TRBV7-2	NA	NA	CASSLQGYTF	TGTGCCAGCAGCCTGCAGGGCTACACCTTC
TRBJ2-1	TRBV6-6	TRBD2	NA	CASSYGSGGYNEQFF	TGTGCCAGCAGTTACGGGAGCGGGGGCTACAATGAGCAGTTCTTC
TRBJ2-5	TRBV7-3	TRBD1	NA	CASSSDRGETQYF	TGTGCCAGCAGCTCGGACAGGGGAGAGACCCAGTACTTC
TRBJ2-7	TRBV19	TRBD2	few	CASSTGTTLLFGEQYF	TGTGCCAGTAGTACGGGGACTACCCTCCTATTCGGCGAGCAGTACTTC
TRBJ1-4	TRBV30	NA	NA	CAWSVGAGDEKLLF	TGTGCCTGGAGTGTAGGAGCGGGCGATGAAAAACTGCTTTTT
TRBJ1-1	TRBV19	NA	NA	CASKEQQMNTEAFF	TGTGCCAGTAAGGAGCAGCAGATGAACACTGAAGCTTTCTTT
TRBJ1-1	TRBV6-5	TRBD1	NA	CATQQGGDTEAFF	TGTGCCACCCAACAGGGGGGGGACACTGAAGCTTTCTTT
TRBJ1-1	TRBV18	NA	NA	CASSPGQTEAFF	TGTGCCAGCTCACCAGGGCAGACTGAAGCTTTCTTT
TRBJ2-7	TRBV5-5	NA	once	CASSRLTGGPYEQYF	TGTGCCAGCAGCCGACTTACTGGCGGGCCCTACGAGCAGTACTTC
TRBJ2-5	TRBV28	TRBD2	NA	CASSLWGLAGRQETQYF	TGTGCCAGCAGTTTATGGGGGCTAGCGGGTCGCCAAGAGACCCAGTACTTC
TRBJ2-2	TRBV7-2	TRBD1	NA	CASSLYRGRAGELFF	TGTGCCAGCAGCTTGTACAGGGGTAGGGCCGGGGAGCTGTTTTTT
TRBJ2-3	TRBV27	NA	NA	CASNSNRAASDTQYF	TGTGCCAGCAATAGCAACAGGGCAGCGTCAGATACGCAGTATTTT
TRBJ2-7	TRBV18	NA	NA	CASSPQLSLTYEQYF	TGTGCCAGCTCACCTCAACTCTCCCTCACCTACGAGCAGTACTTC
TRBJ1-1	TRBV6-5	NA	NA	CASSPGRATEAFF	TGTGCCAGCAGTCCTGGCAGGGCCACTGAAGCTTTCTTT
TRBJ2-7	TRBV4-1	NA	NA	CASRPGGGNYEQYF	TGCGCCAGCAGACCGGGGGGCGGGAACTACGAGCAGTACTTC
TRBJ2-7	TRBV28	TRBD2	NA	CASSQPGTSGTGREQYF	TGTGCCAGCAGTCAACCCGGGACTAGCGGGACAGGTAGGGAGCAGTACTTC
TRBJ2-2	TRBV18	TRBD2	NA	CASSPGLAGGPSTGELFF	TGTGCCAGCTCACCAGGACTAGCGGGAGGGCCATCTACCGGGGAGCTGTTTTTT
TRBJ2-2	TRBV28	NA	NA	CASSFGEFGELFF	TGTGCCAGCAGTTTCGGGGAGTTCGGGGAGCTGTTTTTT
TRBJ1-2	TRBV28	NA	NA	CASSLGWGGNYGYTF	TGTGCCAGCAGTTTAGGTTGGGGGGGCAACTATGGCTACACCTTC
TRBJ1-5	TRBV5-4	TRBD1	NA	CASSFDRVGQPQHF	TGTGCCAGCAGCTTTGACAGGGTCGGTCAGCCCCAGCATTTT
TRBJ2-1	TRBV10-1	TRBD2	NA	CASSERAGDYNEQFF	TGCGCCAGCAGTGAACGAGCGGGGGACTACAATGAGCAGTTCTTC
TRBJ1-2	TRBV28	NA	NA	CASRRRQNYGYTF	TGTGCCAGCAGACGGCGACAGAACTATGGCTACACCTTC
TRBJ2-1	TRBV11-2	TRBD2	NA	CASSQPGTRTYNEQFF	TGTGCCAGCAGCCAACCCGGGACTAGGACCTACAATGAGCAGTTCTTC
TRBJ2-1	TRBV5-8	TRBD2	NA	CASSLALAGASYNEQFF	TGTGCCAGCAGCTTGGCCCTAGCGGGAGCGTCCTACAATGAGCAGTTCTTC
TRBJ1-5	TRBV7-2	TRBD1	NA	CASSYRDRANQPQHF	TGTGCCAGCAGCTACCGGGACAGGGCGAATCAGCCCCAGCATTTT